This TCR beta chain was sequenced during a study of OX40 agonist ivuxolimab in advanced cancers. Looking at the study overall: Under the entry rules, prior anti-PD-1, anti-PD-L1 or anti-CTLA-4 therapy was allowed, and approximately 36% had some. Two cutaneous melanoma patients and one hepatocellular carcinoma patient, three in all, had partial responses.

The assay was immunoSEQ multiplex PCR, and TCRdb's table has in-frame clones only and misses some. The sample includes over 80,000 clones, about 90% of them seen just once. The CDR3 sequence is 15 residues long. Germline V CDR1 and CDR2: MGHRA, YSYEKL. This receptor was identified in an adult with an advanced solid tumor such as melanoma, head and neck, liver or kidney cancer. The chain recombines TRBV4-1 with TRBJ2-5, with a tentative D call TRBD1 (6 bases). The J call may not be correct, given that the DNA end is closer to TRBJ2-7. The sample consisted of CD4+ or CD8+ T cells sorted from blood, taken in a trial of the OX40 agonist ivuxolimab. CDR3 protein: CASSQDLGRGNEQYF. The CDR3, as DNA: TGCGCCAGCAGCCAAGATTTGGGCAGGGGCAACGAGCAGTACTTC.